The 10 T cell receptor beta chains listed next were all sequenced from one sample in a study of CXCR3-negative and CXCR3-positive naive CD8 T cells. Through 5' RACE with UMI labels, the TRB cDNA libraries were prepared. For each CDR3 protein, TCRdb gives one entry from its re-call of the 5' RACE reads, without DNA. The listing records over 20,000 distinct CDR3 sequences. Sequences were obtained from memory CD8+ T cells from blood. These receptors were collected from a human donor in good health. Some clones in this sample may be carry-over from other donors' samples.

The chain has TRBV27 and TRBJ2-1; TCRdb designates TRBD1, a call that cannot be tested without DNA. The CDR3 runs to 13 residues. The germline V gene encodes CDR1 MNHEY and CDR2 SMNVEV (reference sequence). The CDR3 sequence is CASSVWTHNEQFF.

The chain uses TRBV20-1 and TRBJ2-1; TCRdb reports TRBD2, a call that lacks DNA to check it against. The germline CDR1 and CDR2 sequences are DFQATT and SNEGSKA (reference sequence). The CDR3 covers 17 residues. This chain's CDR3 is CSAREASGGRTHNEQFF.

The genes are TRBV7-9 and TRBJ2-7; TCRdb outputs TRBD2, but without DNA this stays unchecked. This CDR3 spans 16 amino acids. The germline CDR1 and CDR2 sequences are SEHNR and FQNEAQ (reference sequence). This CDR3 is CASSSSGLAGEREQYF.

The chain is built from TRBV30 and TRBJ2-1. Germline CDR1 and CDR2: GTSNPN and SVGIG (reference sequence). CDR3 length equals 14 residues. Here the CDR3 reads CAWSVGISYNEQFF.

The V call is TRBV7-9, the J call TRBJ1-1. The CDR3 is made up of 13 amino acids. Germline CDR1 is SEHNR and CDR2 is FQNEAQ (reference sequence). Here the CDR3 reads CASSSYRAPEAFF.

The chain links TRBV7-3 to TRBJ2-2; absent DNA, TCRdb's TRBD1 call cannot be checked. Germline V gene sequence: CDR1 SGHTA, CDR2 FQGTGA. The CDR3 totals 17 residues. The CDR3 sequence: CASSPVGHRINTGELFF.

This chain joins TRBV4-1 and TRBJ1-2; the D gene TCRdb calls, TRBD1, cannot be checked with no DNA. The germline gives CDR1 MGHRA, CDR2 YSYEKL. The CDR3 covers 15 residues. This CDR3 reads CASSQHWDSGMGYTF.

The CDR3 is CASSLYPGTANTGELFF. This chain connects TRBV7-3 to TRBJ2-2; the TRBD1 assignment by TCRdb is unverifiable without DNA. Per the germline V gene, CDR1 is SGHTA and CDR2 is FQGTGA. The length of the CDR3 is 17 residues.

This chain joins TRBV29-1 and TRBJ2-5; TCRdb calls TRBD1, which cannot be checked without DNA. The CDR3 has 12 residues. The germline V gene encodes CDR1 SQVTM and CDR2 ANQGSEA. The CDR3 here is CSVDTGEETQYF.

The chain carries TRBV20-1 and TRBJ2-2; the D gene TCRdb calls, TRBD1, cannot be checked with no DNA. The CDR3 loop spans 16 amino acids. Germline-derived CDR1 and CDR2 are DFQATT and SNEGSKA (reference sequence). CDR3 residues: CSAKELGQKDTGELFF.